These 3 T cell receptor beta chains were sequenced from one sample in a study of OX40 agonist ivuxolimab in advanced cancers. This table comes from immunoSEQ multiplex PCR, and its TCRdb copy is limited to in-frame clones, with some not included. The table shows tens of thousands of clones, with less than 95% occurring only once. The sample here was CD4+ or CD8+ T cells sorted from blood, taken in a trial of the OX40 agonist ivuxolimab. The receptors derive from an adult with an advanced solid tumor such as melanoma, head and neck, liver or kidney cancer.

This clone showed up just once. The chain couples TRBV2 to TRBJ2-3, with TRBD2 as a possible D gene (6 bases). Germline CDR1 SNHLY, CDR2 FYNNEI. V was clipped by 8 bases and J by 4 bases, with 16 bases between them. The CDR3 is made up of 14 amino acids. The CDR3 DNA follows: TGTGCCAGCCCTTTTCGGAGGGAGGCAGATACGCAGTATTTT. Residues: CASPFRREADTQYF. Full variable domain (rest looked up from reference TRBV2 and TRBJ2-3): EPEVTQTPSHQVTQMGQEVILRCVPISNHLYFYWYRQILGQKVEFLVSFYNNEISEKSEIFDDQFSVERPDGSNFTLKIRSTKLEDSAMYFCASPFRREADTQYFGPGTRLTVL.

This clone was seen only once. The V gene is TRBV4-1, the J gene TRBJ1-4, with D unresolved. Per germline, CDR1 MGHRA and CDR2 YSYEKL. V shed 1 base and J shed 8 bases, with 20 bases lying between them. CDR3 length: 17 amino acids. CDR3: CASSQGALAELKEKLFF. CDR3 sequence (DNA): TGCGCCAGCAGCCAAGGGGCGTTGGCAGAACTAAAGGAAAAACTGTTTTTT.

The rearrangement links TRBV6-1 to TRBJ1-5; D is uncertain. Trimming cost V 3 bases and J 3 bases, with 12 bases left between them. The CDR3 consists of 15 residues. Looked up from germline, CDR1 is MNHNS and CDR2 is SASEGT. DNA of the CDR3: TGTGCCAGCAGTGATGGGCATTGGGTCAATCAGCCCCAGCATTTT. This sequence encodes CASSDGHWVNQPQHF.